This TCR beta chain was recorded in a study of CXCR3-negative and CXCR3-positive naive CD8 T cells. Study conclusions and caveats: CXCR3-expressing naive cells carried TRB CDR3s more hydrophobic than those of CXCR3-negative naive cells.

Germline-derived CDR1 and CDR2 are MGHRA and YSYEKL. This CDR3 is 15 amino acids long. To note about this clonotype: Its antigen is not identified.

The TRB cDNA libraries were prepared by 5' RACE with UMI labels. TCRdb re-called the 5' RACE reads; one entry per CDR3 protein, DNA not given. The sample includes fewer than 80,000 distinct CDR3 sequences. The sample taken for sequencing was naive CXCR3- CD8+ T cells from blood. Subset meaning: CD45RO-CCR7+CD27+CD95- naive CD8+ T cells lacking CXCR3 (TNR3-). The clonotype comes from a human donor in good health. Some clones in this sample may be carry-over from other donors' samples. The chain carries TRBV4-1 and TRBJ1-1; TCRdb outputs TRBD1, but without DNA this stays unchecked. The CDR3 is CASSQDEGRGTEAFF.